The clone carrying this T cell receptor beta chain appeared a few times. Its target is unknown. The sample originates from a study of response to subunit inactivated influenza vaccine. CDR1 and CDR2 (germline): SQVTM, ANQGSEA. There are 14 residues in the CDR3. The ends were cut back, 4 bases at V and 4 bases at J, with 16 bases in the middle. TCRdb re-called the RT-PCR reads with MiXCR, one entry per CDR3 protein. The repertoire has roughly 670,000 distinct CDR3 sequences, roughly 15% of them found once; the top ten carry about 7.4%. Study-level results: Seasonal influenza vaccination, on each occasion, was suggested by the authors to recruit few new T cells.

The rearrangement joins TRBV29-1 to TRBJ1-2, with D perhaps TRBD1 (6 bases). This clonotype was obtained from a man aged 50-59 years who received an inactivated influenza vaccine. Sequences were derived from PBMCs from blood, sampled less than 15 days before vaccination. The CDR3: CSVAKDSSFYGYTF. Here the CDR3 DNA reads TGCAGCGTTGCAAAGGACAGCTCCTTCTATGGCTACACCTTC.